This T cell receptor (beta chain) appears in the sequencing data of a study of blood T cell repertoires in COVID-19. Generated by immunoSEQ multiplex PCR, the TCRdb table keeps only in-frame clones and is missing some. There are some 360,000 clones in the sample; roughly 86% occur only once, and over 0.9% lies in the top ten. J gave up 4 bases and V 6 bases, and 9 bases lay outside the gene matches. Germline V gives CDR1 SNHLY, CDR2 FYNNEI. The CDR3 extends over 14 amino acids. The rearrangement links TRBV2 to TRBJ2-7, with TRBD1 matching over 7 bases. The sequenced sample consisted of PBMCs or T cells enriched from blood (not recorded which). The clonotype originates from a woman aged 30 to 39 who had been exposed to COVID-19. Here the CDR3 reads CASSIPGQSYEQYF. The CDR3 nucleotides read TGTGCCAGCAGCATACCGGGACAGTCTTACGAGCAGTACTTC.